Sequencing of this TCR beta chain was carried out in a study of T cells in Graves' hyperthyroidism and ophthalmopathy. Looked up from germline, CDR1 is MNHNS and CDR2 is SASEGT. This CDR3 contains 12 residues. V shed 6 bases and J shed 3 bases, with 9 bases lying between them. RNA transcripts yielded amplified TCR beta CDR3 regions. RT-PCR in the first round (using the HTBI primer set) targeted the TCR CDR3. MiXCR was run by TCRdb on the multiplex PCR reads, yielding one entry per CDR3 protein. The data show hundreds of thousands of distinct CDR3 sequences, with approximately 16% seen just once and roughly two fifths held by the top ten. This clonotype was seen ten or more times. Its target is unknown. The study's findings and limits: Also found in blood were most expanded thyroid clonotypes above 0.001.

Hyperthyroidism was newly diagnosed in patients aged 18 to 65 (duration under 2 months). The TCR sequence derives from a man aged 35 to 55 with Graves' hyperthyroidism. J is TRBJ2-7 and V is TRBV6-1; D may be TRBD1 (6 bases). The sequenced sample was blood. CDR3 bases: TGTGCCAGCAGCCAAGGGGGCTACGAGCAGTACTTC. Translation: CASSQGGYEQYF.